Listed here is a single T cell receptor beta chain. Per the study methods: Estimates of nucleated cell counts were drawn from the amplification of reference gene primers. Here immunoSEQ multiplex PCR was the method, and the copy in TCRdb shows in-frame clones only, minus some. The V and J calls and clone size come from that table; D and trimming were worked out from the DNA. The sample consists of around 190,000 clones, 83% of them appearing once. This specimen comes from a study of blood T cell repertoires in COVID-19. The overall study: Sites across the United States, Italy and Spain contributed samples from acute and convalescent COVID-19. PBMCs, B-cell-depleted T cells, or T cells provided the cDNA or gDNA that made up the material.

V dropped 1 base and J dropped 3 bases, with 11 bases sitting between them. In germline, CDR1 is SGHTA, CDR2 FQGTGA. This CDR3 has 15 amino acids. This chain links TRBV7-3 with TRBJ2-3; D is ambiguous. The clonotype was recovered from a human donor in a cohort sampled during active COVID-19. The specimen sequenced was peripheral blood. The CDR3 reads CASSLSISDTDTQYF. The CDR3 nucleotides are TGTGCCAGCAGCTTAAGCATCAGTGATACAGATACGCAGTATTTT.